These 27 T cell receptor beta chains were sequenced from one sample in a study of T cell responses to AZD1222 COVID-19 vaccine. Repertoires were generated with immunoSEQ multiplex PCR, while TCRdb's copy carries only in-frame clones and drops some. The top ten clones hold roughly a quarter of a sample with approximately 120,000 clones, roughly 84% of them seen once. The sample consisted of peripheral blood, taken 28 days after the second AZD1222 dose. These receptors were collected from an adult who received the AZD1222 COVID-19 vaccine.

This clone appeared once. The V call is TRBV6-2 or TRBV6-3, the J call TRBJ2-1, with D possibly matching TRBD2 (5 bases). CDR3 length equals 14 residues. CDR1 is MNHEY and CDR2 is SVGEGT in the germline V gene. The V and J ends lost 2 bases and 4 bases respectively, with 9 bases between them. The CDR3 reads CASSYSRGYNEQFF. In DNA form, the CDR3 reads TGTGCCAGCAGTTACAGCCGGGGATACAATGAGCAGTTCTTC.

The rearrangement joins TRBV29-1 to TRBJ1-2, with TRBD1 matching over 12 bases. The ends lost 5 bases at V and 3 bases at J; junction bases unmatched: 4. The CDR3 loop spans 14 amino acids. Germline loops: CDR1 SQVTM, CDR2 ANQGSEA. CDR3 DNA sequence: TGCAGCGTTCCTGGGACAGGGGGCGACTATGGCTACACCTTC. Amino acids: CSVPGTGGDYGYTF.

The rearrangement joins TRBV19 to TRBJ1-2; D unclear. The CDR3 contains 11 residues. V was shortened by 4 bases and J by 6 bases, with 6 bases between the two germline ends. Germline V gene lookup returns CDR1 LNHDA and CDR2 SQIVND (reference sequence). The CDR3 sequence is CASSTGHGYTF. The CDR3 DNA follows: TGTGCCAGTAGTACGGGCCATGGCTACACCTTC.

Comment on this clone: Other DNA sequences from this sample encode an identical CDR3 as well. Here the CDR3 DNA reads TGTGCCAGCAGTAACACAGATACGCAGTATTTT. Amino acid sequence: CASSNTDTQYF. The rearrangement joins TRBV6-2 or TRBV6-3 to TRBJ2-3; no clear D. This CDR3 region has 11 residues. In germline, CDR1 is MNHEY, CDR2 SVGEGT. V lost 5 bases and J lost 2, with 2 bases in between.

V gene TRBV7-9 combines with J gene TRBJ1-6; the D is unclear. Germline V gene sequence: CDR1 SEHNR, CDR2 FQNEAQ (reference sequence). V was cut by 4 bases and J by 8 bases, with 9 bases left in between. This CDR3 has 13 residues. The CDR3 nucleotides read TGTGCCAGCAGCTATTATAAGGATTCACCCCTCCACTTT. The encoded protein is CASSYYKDSPLHF.

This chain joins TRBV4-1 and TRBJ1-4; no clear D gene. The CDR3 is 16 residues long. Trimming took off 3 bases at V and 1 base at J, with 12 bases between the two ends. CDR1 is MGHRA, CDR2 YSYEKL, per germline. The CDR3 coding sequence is TGCGCCAGCAGCCAGGCCCTAGGGAGAACTAATGAAAAACTGTTTTTT. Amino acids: CASSQALGRTNEKLFF.

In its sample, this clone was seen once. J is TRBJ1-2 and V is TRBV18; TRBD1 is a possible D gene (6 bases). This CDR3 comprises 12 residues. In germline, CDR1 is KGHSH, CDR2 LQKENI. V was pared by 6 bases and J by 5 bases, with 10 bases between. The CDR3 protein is CASSQTGYGYTF. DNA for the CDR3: TGTGCCAGCTCGCAAACAGGGTATGGCTACACCTTC.

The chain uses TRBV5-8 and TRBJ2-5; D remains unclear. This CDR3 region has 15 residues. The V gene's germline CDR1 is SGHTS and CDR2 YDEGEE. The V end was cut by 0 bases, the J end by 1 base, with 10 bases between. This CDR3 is CASSLGERTQETQYF. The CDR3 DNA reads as TGTGCCAGCAGCTTGGGCGAGAGGACCCAAGAGACCCAGTACTTC.

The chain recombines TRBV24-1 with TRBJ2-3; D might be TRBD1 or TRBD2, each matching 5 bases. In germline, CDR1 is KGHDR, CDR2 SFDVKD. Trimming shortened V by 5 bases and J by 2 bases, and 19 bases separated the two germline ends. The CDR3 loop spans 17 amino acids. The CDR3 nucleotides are TGTGCCACCAGTGTCCGGGGATGGGGCAGTTACACAGATACGCAGTATTTT. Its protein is CATSVRGWGSYTDTQYF.

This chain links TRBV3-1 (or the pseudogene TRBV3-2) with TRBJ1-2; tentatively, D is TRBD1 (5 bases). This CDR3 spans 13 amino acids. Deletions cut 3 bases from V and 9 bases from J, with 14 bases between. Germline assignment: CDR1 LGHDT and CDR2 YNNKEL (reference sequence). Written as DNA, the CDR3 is TGTGCCAGCAGCCACAGGGCGGGGGAGAGCTACACCTTC. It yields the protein CASSHRAGESYTF.

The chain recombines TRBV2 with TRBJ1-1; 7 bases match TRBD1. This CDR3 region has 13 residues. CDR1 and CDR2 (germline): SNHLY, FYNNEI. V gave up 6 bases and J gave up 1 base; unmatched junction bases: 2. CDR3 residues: CASSAGGNTEAFF. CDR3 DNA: TGTGCCAGCAGCGCAGGGGGGAACACTGAAGCTTTCTTT. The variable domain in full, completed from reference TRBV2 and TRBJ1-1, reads EPEVTQTPSHQVTQMGQEVILRCVPISNHLYFYWYRQILGQKVEFLVSFYNNEISEKSEIFDDQFSVERPDGSNFTLKIRSTKLEDSAMYFCASSAGGNTEAFFGQGTRLTVV.

The CDR3 DNA follows: TGTGCCAGCAGCAAAGTGGCGGGCTCTGGGGCCAACGTCCTGACTTTC. The encoded protein is CASSKVAGSGANVLTF. The chain is built from TRBV21-1 and TRBJ2-6; TRBD2 reflects the table's D call only, with no check against the DNA. TRBV21-1 is shown as a pseudogene. This CDR3 has 16 amino acids.

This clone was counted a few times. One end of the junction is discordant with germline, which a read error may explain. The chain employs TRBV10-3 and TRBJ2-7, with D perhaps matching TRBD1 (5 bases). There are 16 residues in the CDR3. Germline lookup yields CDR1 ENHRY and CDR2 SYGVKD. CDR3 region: CAISESGPQASHEQYF. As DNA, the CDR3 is TGTGCCATCAGTGAGTCGGGGCCCCAGGCCTCCCACGAGCAGTACTTC.

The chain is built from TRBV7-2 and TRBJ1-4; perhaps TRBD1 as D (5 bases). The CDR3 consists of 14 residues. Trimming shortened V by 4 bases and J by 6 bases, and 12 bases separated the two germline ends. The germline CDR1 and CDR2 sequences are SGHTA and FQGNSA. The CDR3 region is CASSYQGGDEKLFF. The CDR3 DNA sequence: TGTGCCAGCAGCTACCAGGGAGGGGATGAAAAACTGTTTTTT.

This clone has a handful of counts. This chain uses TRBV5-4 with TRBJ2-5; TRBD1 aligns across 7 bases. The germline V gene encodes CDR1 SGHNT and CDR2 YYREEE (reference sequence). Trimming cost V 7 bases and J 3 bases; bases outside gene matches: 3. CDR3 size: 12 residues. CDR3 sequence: CASGTEEETQYF. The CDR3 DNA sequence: TGTGCCAGCGGGACAGAGGAAGAGACCCAGTACTTC.

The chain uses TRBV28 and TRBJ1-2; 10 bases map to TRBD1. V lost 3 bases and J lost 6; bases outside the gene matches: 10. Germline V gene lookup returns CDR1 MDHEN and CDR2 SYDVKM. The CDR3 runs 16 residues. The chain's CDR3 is CASSFSRQGAGDGYTF. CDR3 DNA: TGTGCCAGCAGTTTTTCTCGACAGGGGGCAGGGGATGGCTACACCTTC.

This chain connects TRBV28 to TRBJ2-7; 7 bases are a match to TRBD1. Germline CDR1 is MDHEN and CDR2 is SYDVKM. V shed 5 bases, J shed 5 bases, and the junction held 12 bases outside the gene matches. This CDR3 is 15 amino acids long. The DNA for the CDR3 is TGTGCCAGCAGTGCCCCGGGCCAGGGGGACGACGAGCAGTACTTC. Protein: CASSAPGQGDDEQYF.

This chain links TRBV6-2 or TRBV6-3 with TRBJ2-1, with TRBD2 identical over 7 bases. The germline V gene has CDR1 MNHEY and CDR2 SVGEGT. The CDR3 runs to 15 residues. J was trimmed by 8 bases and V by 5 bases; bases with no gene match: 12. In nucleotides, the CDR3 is TGTGCCAGCAGTGACGGGGGGAACCTCGGGTATGAGCAGTTCTTC. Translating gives CASSDGGNLGYEQFF.

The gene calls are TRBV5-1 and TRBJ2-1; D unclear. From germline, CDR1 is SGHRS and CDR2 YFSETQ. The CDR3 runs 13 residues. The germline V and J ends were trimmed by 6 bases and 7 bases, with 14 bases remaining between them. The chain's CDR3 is CASNEWVTNEQFF. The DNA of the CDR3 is TGCGCCAGCAATGAGTGGGTTACGAATGAGCAGTTCTTC.

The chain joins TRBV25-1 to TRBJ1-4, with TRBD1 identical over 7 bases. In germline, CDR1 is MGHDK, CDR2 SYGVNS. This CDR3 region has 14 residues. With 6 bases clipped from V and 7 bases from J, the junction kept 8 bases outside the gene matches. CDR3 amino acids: CASRDDRASEKLFF. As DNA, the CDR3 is TGTGCCAGCAGAGACGACAGGGCTTCTGAAAAACTGTTTTTT. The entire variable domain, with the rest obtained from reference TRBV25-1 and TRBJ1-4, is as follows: EADIYQTPRYLVIGTGKKITLECSQTMGHDKMYWYQQDPGMELHLIHYSYGVNSTEKGDLSSESTVSRIRTEHFPLTLESARPSHTSQYLCASRDDRASEKLFFGSGTQLSVL.

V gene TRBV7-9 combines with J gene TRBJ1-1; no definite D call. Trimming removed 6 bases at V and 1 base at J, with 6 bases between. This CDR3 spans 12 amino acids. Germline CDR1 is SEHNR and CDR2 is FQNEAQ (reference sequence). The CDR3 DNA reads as TGTGCCAGCAGGCGGACGAACACTGAAGCTTTCTTT. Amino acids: CASRRTNTEAFF.

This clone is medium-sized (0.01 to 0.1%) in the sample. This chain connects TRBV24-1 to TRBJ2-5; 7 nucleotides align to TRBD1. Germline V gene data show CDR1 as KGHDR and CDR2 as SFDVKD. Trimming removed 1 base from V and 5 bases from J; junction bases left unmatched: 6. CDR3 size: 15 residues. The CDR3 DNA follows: TGTGCCACCAGTGATTTTCACAGGGGCTGGGAGACCCAGTACTTC. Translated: CATSDFHRGWETQYF.

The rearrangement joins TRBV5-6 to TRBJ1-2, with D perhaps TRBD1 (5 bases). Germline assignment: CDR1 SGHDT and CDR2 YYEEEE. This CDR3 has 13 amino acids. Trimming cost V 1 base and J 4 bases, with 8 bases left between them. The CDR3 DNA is TGTGCCAGCAGCTTGACAGGAACCTATGGCTACACCTTC. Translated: CASSLTGTYGYTF.

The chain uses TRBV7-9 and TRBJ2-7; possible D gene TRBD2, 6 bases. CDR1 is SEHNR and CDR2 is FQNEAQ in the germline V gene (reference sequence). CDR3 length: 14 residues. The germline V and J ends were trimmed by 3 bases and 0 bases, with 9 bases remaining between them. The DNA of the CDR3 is TGTGCCAGCAGCTTTGGGGGGAGCTCCTACGAGCAGTACTTC. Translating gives CASSFGGSSYEQYF.

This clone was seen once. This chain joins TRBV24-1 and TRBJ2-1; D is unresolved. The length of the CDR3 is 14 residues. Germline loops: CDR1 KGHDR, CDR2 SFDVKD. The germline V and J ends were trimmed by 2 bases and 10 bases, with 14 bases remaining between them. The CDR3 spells CATSDSLRPSEQFF. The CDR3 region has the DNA TGTGCCACCAGTGATTCCCTGCGGCCATCGGAGCAGTTCTTC.

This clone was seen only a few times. The CDR3 region is CASSPGGFNQPQHF. CDR3 coding DNA: TGTGCCAGCAGCCCTGGGGGATTCAATCAGCCCCAGCATTTT. The genes are TRBV9 and TRBJ1-5; D may be TRBD1 (5 bases). Trimming left V 4 bases short and J 3 bases short, with 11 bases between. CDR3 length: 14 residues. Germline CDR1 reads SGDLS; CDR2 reads YYNGEE.

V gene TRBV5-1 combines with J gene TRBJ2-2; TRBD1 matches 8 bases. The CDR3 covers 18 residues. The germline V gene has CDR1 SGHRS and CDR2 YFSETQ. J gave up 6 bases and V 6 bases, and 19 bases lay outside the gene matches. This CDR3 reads CASNRSSAPRGQAGELFF. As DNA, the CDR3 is TGCGCCAGCAACAGAAGCTCCGCCCCCAGGGGGCAGGCCGGGGAGCTGTTTTTT. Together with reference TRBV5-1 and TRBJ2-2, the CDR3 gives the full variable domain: KAGVTQTPRYLIKTRGQQVTLSCSPISGHRSVSWYQQTPGQGLQFLFEYFSETQRNKGNFPGRFSGRQFSNSRSEMNVSTLELGDSALYLCASNRSSAPRGQAGELFFGEGSRLTVL.